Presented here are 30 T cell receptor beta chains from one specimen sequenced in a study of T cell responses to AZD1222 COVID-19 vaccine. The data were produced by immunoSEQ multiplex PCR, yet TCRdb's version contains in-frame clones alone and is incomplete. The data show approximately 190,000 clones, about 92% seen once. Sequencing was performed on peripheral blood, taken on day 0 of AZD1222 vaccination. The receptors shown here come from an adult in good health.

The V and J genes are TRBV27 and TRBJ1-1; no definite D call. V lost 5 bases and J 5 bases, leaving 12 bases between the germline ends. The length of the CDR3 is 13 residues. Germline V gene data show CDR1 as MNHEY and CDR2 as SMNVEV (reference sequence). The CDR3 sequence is CASSDPPQTEAFF. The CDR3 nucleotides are TGTGCCAGCAGTGACCCGCCCCAAACTGAAGCTTTCTTT.

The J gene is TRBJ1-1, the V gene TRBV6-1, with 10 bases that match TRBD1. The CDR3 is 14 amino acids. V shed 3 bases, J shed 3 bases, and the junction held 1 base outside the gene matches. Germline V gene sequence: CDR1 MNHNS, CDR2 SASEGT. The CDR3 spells CASSEGTGDTEAFF. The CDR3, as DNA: TGTGCCAGCAGTGAGGGGACAGGGGACACTGAAGCTTTCTTT.

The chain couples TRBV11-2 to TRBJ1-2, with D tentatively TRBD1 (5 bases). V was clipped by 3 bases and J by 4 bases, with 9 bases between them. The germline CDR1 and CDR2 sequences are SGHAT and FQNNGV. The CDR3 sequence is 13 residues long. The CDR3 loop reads CASSFDSLYGYTF. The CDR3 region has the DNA TGTGCCAGCAGCTTTGACAGCCTCTATGGCTACACCTTC.

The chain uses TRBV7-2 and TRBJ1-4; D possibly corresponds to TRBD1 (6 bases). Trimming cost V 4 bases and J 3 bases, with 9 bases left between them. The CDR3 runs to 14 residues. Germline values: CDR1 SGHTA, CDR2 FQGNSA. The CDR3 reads CASSSQGSNEKLFF. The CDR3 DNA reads TGTGCCAGCAGCTCACAGGGTTCTAATGAAAAACTGTTTTTT.

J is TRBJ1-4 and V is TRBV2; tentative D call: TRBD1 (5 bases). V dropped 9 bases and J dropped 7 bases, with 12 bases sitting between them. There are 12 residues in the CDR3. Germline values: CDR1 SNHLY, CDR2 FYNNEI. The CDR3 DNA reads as TGTGCCAGTGGGAACAGGCCTGAAAAACTGTTTTTT. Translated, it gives CASGNRPEKLFF.

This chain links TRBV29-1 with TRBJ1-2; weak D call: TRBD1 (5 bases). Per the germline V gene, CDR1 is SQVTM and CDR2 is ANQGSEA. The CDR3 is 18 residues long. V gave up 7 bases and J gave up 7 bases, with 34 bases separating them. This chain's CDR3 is CSARSTDTGRSGYGGYTF. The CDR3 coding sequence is TGCAGCGCCCGCTCGACGGACACAGGAAGATCGGGATATGGTGGCTACACCTTC.

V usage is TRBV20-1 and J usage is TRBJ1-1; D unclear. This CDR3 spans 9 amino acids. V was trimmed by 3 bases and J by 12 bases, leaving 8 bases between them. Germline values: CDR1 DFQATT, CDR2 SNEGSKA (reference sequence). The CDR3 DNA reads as TGCAGTGCTAGCCCGTACCCTTTCTTT. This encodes CSASPYPFF.

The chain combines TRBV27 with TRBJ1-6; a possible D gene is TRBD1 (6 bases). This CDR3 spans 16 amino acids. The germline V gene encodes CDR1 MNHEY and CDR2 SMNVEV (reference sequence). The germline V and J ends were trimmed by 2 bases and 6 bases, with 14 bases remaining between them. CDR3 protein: CASSLIRGGPNSPLHF. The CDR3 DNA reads TGTGCCAGCAGTTTAATCAGGGGCGGCCCTAATTCACCCCTCCACTTT.

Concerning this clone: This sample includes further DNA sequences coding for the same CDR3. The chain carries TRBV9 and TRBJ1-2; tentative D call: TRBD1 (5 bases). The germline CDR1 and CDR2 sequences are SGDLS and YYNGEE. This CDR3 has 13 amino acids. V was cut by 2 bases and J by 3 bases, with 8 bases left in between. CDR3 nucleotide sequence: TGTGCCAGCAGCGTCGGGGGTGACTATGGCTACACCTTC. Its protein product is CASSVGGDYGYTF.

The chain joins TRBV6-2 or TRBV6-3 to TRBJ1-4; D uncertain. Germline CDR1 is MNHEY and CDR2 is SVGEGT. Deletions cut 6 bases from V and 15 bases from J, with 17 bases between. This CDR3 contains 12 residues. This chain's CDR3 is CASSRPSGRVFF. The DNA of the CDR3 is TGTGCCAGCAGCCGACCCAGCGGACGGGTGTTTTTT.

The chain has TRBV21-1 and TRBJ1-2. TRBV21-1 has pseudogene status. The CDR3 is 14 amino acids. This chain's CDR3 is CASSKGGGVDGYTF. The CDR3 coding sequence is TGTGCCAGCAGCAAAGGCGGAGGGGTAGATGGCTACACCTTC.

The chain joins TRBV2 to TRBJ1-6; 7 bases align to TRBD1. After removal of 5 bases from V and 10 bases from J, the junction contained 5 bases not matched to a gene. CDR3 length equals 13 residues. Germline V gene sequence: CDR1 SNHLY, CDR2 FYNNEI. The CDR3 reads CASSRDSQSPLHF. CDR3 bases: TGTGCCAGCAGTCGGGACAGTCAGTCACCCCTCCACTTT.

Here the CDR3 reads CASSARQGGNTIYF. CDR3 DNA: TGTGCCAGCAGCGCGAGACAGGGGGGAAACACCATATATTTT. This sequence joins TRBV14 and TRBJ1-3, with 8 bases lining up with TRBD1. This CDR3 is built from 14 residues. V was pared by 5 bases and J by 4 bases, with 4 bases of the junction left unmatched. Germline values: CDR1 SGHDN, CDR2 FVKESK.

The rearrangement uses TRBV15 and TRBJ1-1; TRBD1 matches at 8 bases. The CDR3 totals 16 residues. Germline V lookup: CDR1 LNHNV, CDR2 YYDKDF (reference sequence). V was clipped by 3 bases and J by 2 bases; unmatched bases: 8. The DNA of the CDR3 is TGTGCCACCAGCAGGTTTACAGGGGGGAAAAACACTGAAGCTTTCTTT. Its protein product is CATSRFTGGKNTEAFF.

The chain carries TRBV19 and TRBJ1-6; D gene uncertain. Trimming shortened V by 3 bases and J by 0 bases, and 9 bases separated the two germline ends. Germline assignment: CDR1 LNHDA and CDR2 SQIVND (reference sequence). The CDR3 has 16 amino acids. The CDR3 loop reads CASSIDTSSYNSPLHF. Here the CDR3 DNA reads TGTGCCAGTAGTATCGATACGAGCTCCTATAATTCACCCCTCCACTTT. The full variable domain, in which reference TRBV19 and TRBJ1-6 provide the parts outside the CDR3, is DGGITQSPKYLFRKEGQNVTLSCEQNLNHDAMYWYRQDPGQGLRLIYYSQIVNDFQKGDIAEGYSVSREKKESFPLTVTSAQKNPTAFYLCASSIDTSSYNSPLHFGNGTRLTVT.

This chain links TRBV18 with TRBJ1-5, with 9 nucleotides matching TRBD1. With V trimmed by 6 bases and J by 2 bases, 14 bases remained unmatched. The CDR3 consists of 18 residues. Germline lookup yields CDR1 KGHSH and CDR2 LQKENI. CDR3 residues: CASSQSSTGGRRNQPQHF. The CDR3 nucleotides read TGTGCCAGCTCCCAATCCTCTACAGGGGGCAGACGCAATCAGCCCCAGCATTTT.

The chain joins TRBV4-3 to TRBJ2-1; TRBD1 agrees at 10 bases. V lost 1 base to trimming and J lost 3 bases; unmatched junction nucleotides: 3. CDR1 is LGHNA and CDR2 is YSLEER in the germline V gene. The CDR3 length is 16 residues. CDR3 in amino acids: CASSQGGQGIYNEQFF. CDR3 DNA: TGCGCCAGCAGCCAAGGGGGACAGGGGATCTACAATGAGCAGTTCTTC.

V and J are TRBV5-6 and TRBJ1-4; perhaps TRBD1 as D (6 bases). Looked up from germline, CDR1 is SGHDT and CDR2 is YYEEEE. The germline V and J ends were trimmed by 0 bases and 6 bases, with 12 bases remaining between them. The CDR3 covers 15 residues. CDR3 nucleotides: TGTGCCAGCAGCTTGGGGCCTAAGGGGGATGAAAAACTGTTTTTT. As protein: CASSLGPKGDEKLFF.

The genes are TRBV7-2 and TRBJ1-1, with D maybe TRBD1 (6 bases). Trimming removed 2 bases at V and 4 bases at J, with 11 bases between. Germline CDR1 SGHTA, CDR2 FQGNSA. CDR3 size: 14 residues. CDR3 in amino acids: CASSLTGGTTEAFF. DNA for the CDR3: TGTGCCAGCAGCTTAACGGGGGGCACCACTGAAGCTTTCTTT. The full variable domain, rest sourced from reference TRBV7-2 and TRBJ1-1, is GAGVSQSPSNKVTEKGKDVELRCDPISGHTALYWYRQSLGQGLEFLIYFQGNSAPDKSGLPSDRFSAERTGGSVSTLTIQRTQQEDSAVYLCASSLTGGTTEAFFGQGTRLTVV.

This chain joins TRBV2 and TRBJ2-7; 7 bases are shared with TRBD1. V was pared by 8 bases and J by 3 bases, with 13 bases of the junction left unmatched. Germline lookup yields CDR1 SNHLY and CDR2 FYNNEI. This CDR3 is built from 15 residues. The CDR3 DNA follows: TGTGCCAGCGACAGGGATAGGGGTGGATTCTACGAGCAGTACTTC. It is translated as CASDRDRGGFYEQYF.

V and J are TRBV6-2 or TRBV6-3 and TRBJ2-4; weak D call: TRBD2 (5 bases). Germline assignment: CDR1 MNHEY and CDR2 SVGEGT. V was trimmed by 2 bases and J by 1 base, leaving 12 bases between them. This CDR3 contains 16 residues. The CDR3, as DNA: TGTGCCAGCAGTTACGCCGTGACTATCGCCAAAAACATTCAGTACTTC. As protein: CASSYAVTIAKNIQYF.

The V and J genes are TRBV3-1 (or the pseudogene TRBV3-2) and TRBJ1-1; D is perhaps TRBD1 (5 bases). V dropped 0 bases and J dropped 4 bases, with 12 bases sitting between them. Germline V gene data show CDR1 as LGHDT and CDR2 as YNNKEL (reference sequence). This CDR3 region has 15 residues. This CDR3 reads CASSQDRVRGTEAFF. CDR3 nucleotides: TGTGCCAGCAGCCAAGATCGGGTGAGGGGCACTGAAGCTTTCTTT.

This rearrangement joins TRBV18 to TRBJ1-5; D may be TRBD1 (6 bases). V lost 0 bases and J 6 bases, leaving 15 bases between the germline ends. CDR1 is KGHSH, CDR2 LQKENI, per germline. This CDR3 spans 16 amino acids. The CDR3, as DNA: TGTGCCAGCTCACCACCGGGCGGGGGGCAAGGTCAGCCCCAGCATTTT. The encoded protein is CASSPPGGGQGQPQHF. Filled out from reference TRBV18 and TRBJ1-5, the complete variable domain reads NAGVMQNPRHLVRRRGQEARLRCSPMKGHSHVYWYRQLPEEGLKFMVYLQKENIIDESGMPKERFSAEFPKEGPSILRIQQVVRGDSAAYFCASSPPGGGQGQPQHFGDGTRLSIL.

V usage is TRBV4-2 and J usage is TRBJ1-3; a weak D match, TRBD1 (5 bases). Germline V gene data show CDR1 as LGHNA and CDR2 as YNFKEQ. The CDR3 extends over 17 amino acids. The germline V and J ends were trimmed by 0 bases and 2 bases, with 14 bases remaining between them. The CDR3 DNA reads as TGTGCCAGCAGCCAAGATCGGGTAGGGGCCCCTGGAAACACCATATATTTT. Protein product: CASSQDRVGAPGNTIYF.

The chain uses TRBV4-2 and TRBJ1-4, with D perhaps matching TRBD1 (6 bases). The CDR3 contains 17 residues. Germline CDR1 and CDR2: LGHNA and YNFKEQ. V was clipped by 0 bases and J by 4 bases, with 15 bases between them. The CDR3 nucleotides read TGTGCCAGCAGCCAAGATTTTGGGGGGCCCCTTAATGAAAAACTGTTTTTT. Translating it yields CASSQDFGGPLNEKLFF.

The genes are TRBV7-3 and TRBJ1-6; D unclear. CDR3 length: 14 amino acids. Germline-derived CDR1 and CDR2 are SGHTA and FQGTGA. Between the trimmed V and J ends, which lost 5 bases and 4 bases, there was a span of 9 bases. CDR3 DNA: TGTGCCAGCAGCCCGGGCCTTTATAATTCACCCCTCCACTTT. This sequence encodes CASSPGLYNSPLHF. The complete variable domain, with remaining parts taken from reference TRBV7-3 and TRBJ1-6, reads GAGVSQTPSNKVTEKGKYVELRCDPISGHTALYWYRQSLGQGPEFLIYFQGTGAADDSGLPNDRFFAVRPEGSVSTLKIQRTERGDSAVYLCASSPGLYNSPLHFGNGTRLTVT.

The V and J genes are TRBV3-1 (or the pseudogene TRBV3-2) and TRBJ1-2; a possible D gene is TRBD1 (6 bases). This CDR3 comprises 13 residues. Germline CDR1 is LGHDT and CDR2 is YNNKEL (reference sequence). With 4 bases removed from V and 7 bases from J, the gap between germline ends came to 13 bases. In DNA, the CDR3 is TGTGCCAGCAGCCTACAGGGTTTGTCTGGCTACACCTTC. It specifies CASSLQGLSGYTF.

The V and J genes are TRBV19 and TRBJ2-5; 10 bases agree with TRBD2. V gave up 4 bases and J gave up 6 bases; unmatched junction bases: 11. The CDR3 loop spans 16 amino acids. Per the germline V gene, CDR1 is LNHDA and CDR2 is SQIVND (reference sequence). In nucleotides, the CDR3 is TGTGCCAGTAGTAGCGGTAGCGGGGGGCCGGCCAAGACCCAGTACTTC. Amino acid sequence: CASSSGSGGPAKTQYF.

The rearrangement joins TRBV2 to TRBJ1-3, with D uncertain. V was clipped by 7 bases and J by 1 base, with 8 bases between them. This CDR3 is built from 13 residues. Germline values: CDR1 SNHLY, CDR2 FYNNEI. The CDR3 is CASKALSGNTIYF. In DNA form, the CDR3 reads TGTGCCAGCAAGGCACTTTCTGGAAACACCATATATTTT.

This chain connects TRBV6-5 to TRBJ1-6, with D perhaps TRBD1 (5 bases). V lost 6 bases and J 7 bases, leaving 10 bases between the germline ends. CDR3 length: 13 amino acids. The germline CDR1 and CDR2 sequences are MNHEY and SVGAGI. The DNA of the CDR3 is TGTGCCAGCAGACCGGGGGTGAATTCACCCCTCCACTTT. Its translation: CASRPGVNSPLHF.